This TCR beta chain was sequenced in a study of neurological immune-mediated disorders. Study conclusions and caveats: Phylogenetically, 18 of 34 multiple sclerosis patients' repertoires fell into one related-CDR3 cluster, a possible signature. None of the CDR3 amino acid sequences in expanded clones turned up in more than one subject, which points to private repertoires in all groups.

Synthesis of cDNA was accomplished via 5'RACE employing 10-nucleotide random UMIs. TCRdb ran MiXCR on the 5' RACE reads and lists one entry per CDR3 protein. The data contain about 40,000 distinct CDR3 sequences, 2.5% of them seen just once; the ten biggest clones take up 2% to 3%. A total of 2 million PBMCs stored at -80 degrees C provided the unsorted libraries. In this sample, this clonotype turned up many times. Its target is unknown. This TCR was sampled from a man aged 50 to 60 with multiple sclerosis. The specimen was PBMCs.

CDR3 coding DNA: TGTGCCAGCAGCTTAGGGCGGGGAACCTACAATGAGCAGTTCTTC. Encoded protein: CASSLGRGTYNEQFF. The chain couples TRBV11-1 to TRBJ2-1, with a possible D match to TRBD2 (6 bases). Germline-derived CDR1 and CDR2 are SGHAT and FQDESV (reference sequence). The CDR3 loop spans 15 amino acids. Deletions cut 1 base from V and 2 bases from J, with 9 bases between.